What follows are 27 T cell receptor beta chains derived from one specimen sequenced in a study of blood T cell repertoires in COVID-19. TCRdb keeps only in-frame clones here, not all; method: immunoSEQ multiplex PCR. Of roughly 410,000 clones in the sample, more than 75% are singletons; the top ten hold about 2.3%. Input material: peripheral blood. The receptors stem from a woman aged 55-69 years with COVID-19, enrolled during active disease.

This clone was seen a single time. The chain employs TRBV4-1 and TRBJ1-1, with D possibly TRBD1 on 6 matching bases. The CDR3 sequence is 14 residues long. Germline V gene sequence: CDR1 MGHRA, CDR2 YSYEKL. Trimming took off 7 bases at V and 8 bases at J, with 20 bases between the two ends. In DNA form, the CDR3 reads TGCGCCAGCAAAGATACAGGGCCCCCCGTCGAAGCTTTCTTT. The encoded protein is CASKDTGPPVEAFF.

The rearrangement uses TRBV7-2 and TRBJ2-1, with 13 bases aligning to TRBD2. The V gene end was trimmed by 4 bases and the J gene end by 11 bases; junction bases not matched to a gene: 5. Germline V lookup: CDR1 SGHTA, CDR2 FQGNSA. There are 14 residues in the CDR3. CDR3 bases: TGTGCCAGCAGCTCGCGACTAGCGGGGGGAAAGCAGTTCTTC. This translates into CASSSRLAGGKQFF.

This clone was detected once. J is TRBJ1-2 and V is TRBV19; 7 nucleotides agree with TRBD1. V shed 7 bases and J 5 bases; nucleotides not matched to a gene: 7. This CDR3 is 13 amino acids long. The V gene's germline CDR1 is LNHDA and CDR2 SQIVND (reference sequence). The CDR3 is CASIVGGDYGYTF. CDR3 coding DNA: TGTGCCAGTATCGTAGGGGGCGATTATGGCTACACCTTC.

V usage is TRBV7-2 and J usage is TRBJ1-6, with D possibly being TRBD1 (6 bases). Trimming cost V 7 bases and J 7 bases, with 17 bases left between them. CDR1 is SGHTA, CDR2 FQGNSA, per germline. The length of the CDR3 is 15 residues. The CDR3, as DNA: TGTGCCAGCACCCTAATTGGGGGCCTCAATTCACCCCTCCACTTT. It encodes CASTLIGGLNSPLHF.

The rearrangement links TRBV28 to TRBJ2-4, with TRBD1 matching 7 bases. Germline-derived CDR1 and CDR2 are MDHEN and SYDVKM. The CDR3 covers 14 residues. The V segment lost 6 bases and the J segment 12 bases; nucleotides outside the gene matches: 14. The chain's CDR3 is CASSLDRSRRSQYF. Here the CDR3 DNA reads TGTGCCAGCAGCCTGGACAGGTCCCGCCGGTCTCAGTACTTC.

This clone was counted between two and nine times. J is TRBJ1-1 and V is TRBV30, with a weak D call TRBD1 (5 bases). The V gene lost 4 bases and the J gene lost 6 bases, with 15 bases spanning the gap. Germline loops: CDR1 GTSNPN, CDR2 SVGIG (reference sequence). The CDR3 sequence is 13 residues long. The CDR3 coding sequence is TGTGCCTGGATCCCTCGGGGGAGGGCTGAAGCTTTCTTT. Residues: CAWIPRGRAEAFF.

This clone was recorded once. V and J are TRBV6-5 and TRBJ1-2, with TRBD1 identical over 8 bases. CDR1 is MNHEY and CDR2 is SVGAGI in the germline V gene. This CDR3 region has 13 residues. V was pared by 7 bases and J by 8 bases, with 9 bases of the junction left unmatched. This CDR3 is CASKITGGGGYTF. The CDR3, as DNA: TGTGCCAGCAAAATTACAGGGGGAGGGGGCTACACCTTC.

The chain recombines TRBV20-1 with TRBJ2-7, with TRBD1 identical over 7 bases. V shed 6 bases and J 6 bases; nucleotides not matched to a gene: 5. The CDR3 consists of 11 residues. Germline CDR1 DFQATT, CDR2 SNEGSKA (reference sequence). The CDR3 DNA reads TGCAGTGCCATAGGGGGCGTCGAGCAGTACTTC. It is translated as CSAIGGVEQYF.

In this sample, this clone turned up once. The J gene is TRBJ2-7, the V gene TRBV15; 11 positions match TRBD1. The CDR3 extends over 16 amino acids. V was clipped by 2 bases and J by 0 bases; unmatched bases: 3. Germline-derived CDR1 and CDR2 are LNHNV and YYDKDF (reference sequence). DNA of the CDR3: TGTGCCACCAGCAGATTCGGGACAGGGGGCTCCTACGAGCAGTACTTC. Its translation: CATSRFGTGGSYEQYF.

The V call is TRBV14, the J call TRBJ2-7; D possibly corresponds to TRBD2 (5 bases). This CDR3 comprises 14 residues. Germline CDR1 SGHDN, CDR2 FVKESK. Trimming took off 5 bases at V and 5 bases at J, with 16 bases between the two ends. Here the CDR3 DNA reads TGTGCCAGCAGCGTAATGGAGGATTGGGACGAGCAGTACTTC. Its protein product is CASSVMEDWDEQYF. The variable domain in full, completed from reference TRBV14 and TRBJ2-7, reads EAGVTQFPSHSVIEKGQTVTLRCDPISGHDNLYWYRRVMGKEIKFLLHFVKESKQDESGMPNNRFLAERTGGTYSTLKVQPAELEDSGVYFCASSVMEDWDEQYFGPGTRLTVT.

CDR3 DNA sequence: TGTGCCACCTACGGCCCAGGGACAGGGGGACGGGAAAAACTGTTTTTT. Protein: CATYGPGTGGREKLFF. The gene calls are TRBV24-1 and TRBJ1-4; TRBD1 agrees at 11 bases. The V gene end was trimmed by 9 bases and the J gene end by 8 bases; junction bases not matched to a gene: 13. Germline CDR1 is KGHDR and CDR2 is SFDVKD. The CDR3 is 16 residues long.

The genes are TRBV18 and TRBJ2-7; the D is unclear. In germline, CDR1 is KGHSH, CDR2 LQKENI. The V end lost 3 bases, the J end lost 3 bases, and 9 bases lay between the germline ends. The CDR3 runs 13 residues. CDR3 loop: CASSPRGSYEQYF. CDR3 DNA sequence: TGTGCCAGCTCACCTAGAGGCAGCTACGAGCAGTACTTC.

The gene calls are TRBV11-1 and TRBJ2-7, with 7 bases lining up with TRBD1. The CDR3 runs to 16 residues. V was clipped by 5 bases and J by 4 bases; unmatched bases: 14. Per germline, CDR1 SGHAT and CDR2 FQDESV (reference sequence). CDR3 region: CASSLDAGTELYEQYF. The CDR3 DNA is TGTGCCAGCAGCCTTGATGCCGGGACAGAACTTTACGAGCAGTACTTC.

This clone was found a few times. V usage is TRBV15 and J usage is TRBJ2-7; D uncertain. V was shortened by 0 bases and J by 0 bases, with 9 bases between the two germline ends. The length of the CDR3 is 15 residues. Germline loops: CDR1 LNHNV, CDR2 YYDKDF (reference sequence). The CDR3 loop is CATSRERQASYEQYF. The CDR3 DNA is TGTGCCACCAGCAGAGAAAGGCAGGCCTCCTACGAGCAGTACTTC.

This CDR3 reads CASSSGQGYNEKLFF. DNA of the CDR3: TGCGCCAGCAGCTCGGGACAGGGCTACAATGAAAAACTGTTTTTT. The chain has TRBV5-1 and TRBJ1-4, with 9 nucleotides matching TRBD1. The trim removed 3 bases at V and 5 bases at J, leaving 5 bases unmatched. Germline values: CDR1 SGHRS, CDR2 YFSETQ. The CDR3 has 15 amino acids.

The chain is built from TRBV9 and TRBJ2-3, with D tentatively TRBD2 (5 bases). V was cut by 1 base and J by 5 bases, with 14 bases left in between. In germline, CDR1 is SGDLS, CDR2 YYNGEE. This CDR3 spans 15 amino acids. CDR3 loop: CASSVSEGLRDTQYF. In nucleotides, the CDR3 is TGTGCCAGCAGCGTATCTGAGGGCTTGAGAGATACGCAGTATTTT.

The chain is built from TRBV5-1 and TRBJ1-4; weak D call: TRBD1 (6 bases). Trimming left V 5 bases short and J 0 bases short, with 17 bases between. The CDR3 runs 17 residues. CDR1 SGHRS and CDR2 YFSETQ come from the germline V gene. The CDR3 coding sequence is TGCGCCAGCAGTCGTTTCGGGACAACATCAACTAATGAAAAACTGTTTTTT. This gives the protein CASSRFGTTSTNEKLFF.

The genes are TRBV7-3 and TRBJ2-5; D is ambiguous. The germline V gene encodes CDR1 SGHTA and CDR2 FQGTGA. There are 14 residues in the CDR3. Trimming removed 5 bases at V and 5 bases at J, with 15 bases between. The CDR3: CASSNHPGSETQYF. The CDR3, as DNA: TGTGCCAGCAGCAACCACCCCGGGTCGGAGACCCAGTACTTC. Drawing the rest from reference TRBV7-3 and TRBJ2-5, the complete variable domain is GAGVSQTPSNKVTEKGKYVELRCDPISGHTALYWYRQSLGQGPEFLIYFQGTGAADDSGLPNDRFFAVRPEGSVSTLKIQRTERGDSAVYLCASSNHPGSETQYFGPGTRLLVL.

The chain links TRBV7-2 to TRBJ1-2; 7 bases are shared with TRBD1. The CDR3 has 13 amino acids. J gave up 8 bases and V 5 bases, and 8 bases lay outside the gene matches. The germline V gene has CDR1 SGHTA and CDR2 FQGNSA. The CDR3 sequence: CASSQGQLGGYTF. DNA for the CDR3: TGTGCCAGCAGCCAGGGACAGTTGGGGGGCTACACCTTC.

The chain joins TRBV24-1 to TRBJ2-1; TRBD1 matches 9 bases. Germline trimming cut 12 bases from V and 2 bases from J; bases unmatched to any gene: 4. Germline CDR1 KGHDR, CDR2 SFDVKD. The length of the CDR3 is 13 residues. The CDR3 sequence: CAAGDRAYNEQFF. In DNA form, the CDR3 reads TGTGCCGCCGGGGACAGGGCCTACAATGAGCAGTTCTTC.

This clone appeared once. The chain has TRBV13 and TRBJ1-2; maybe TRBD1 (5 bases). This CDR3 comprises 13 residues. CDR1 and CDR2 from the germline V gene are PRHDT and FYEKMQ (reference sequence). V was clipped by 0 bases and J by 8 bases, with 10 bases between them. The CDR3 loop reads CASSLGGGEGYTF. The CDR3 nucleotides read TGTGCCAGCAGCTTAGGGGGGGGTGAGGGCTACACCTTC.

The chain is built from TRBV5-1 and TRBJ1-1, with 9 bases aligning to TRBD1. The CDR3 runs 15 residues. Looked up from germline, CDR1 is SGHRS and CDR2 is YFSETQ. V gave up 4 bases and J gave up 4 bases; unmatched junction bases: 8. The CDR3 spells CASSRQQGAGTEAFF. The CDR3 DNA follows: TGCGCCAGCAGCAGACAACAGGGGGCCGGCACTGAAGCTTTCTTT.

This chain uses TRBV6-5 with TRBJ1-1; 8 nucleotides agree with TRBD1. The germline V gene has CDR1 MNHEY and CDR2 SVGAGI. The J segment lost 4 bases and the V segment lost 5 bases, leaving 6 bases of the junction unmatched. This CDR3 region has 14 residues. DNA for the CDR3: TGTGCCAGCAGTCCCAGGGGGCTGCCCACTGAAGCTTTCTTT. Amino acid sequence: CASSPRGLPTEAFF.

J is TRBJ2-7 and V is TRBV7-3; 9 bases agree with TRBD1. This CDR3 is 16 amino acids long. Germline-derived CDR1 and CDR2 are SGHTA and FQGTGA. V trimming: 5 bases; J trimming: 3 bases; junction bases outside the gene matches: 11. CDR3 DNA: TGTGCCAGCAGCCCCACAGGAGGGACAGGGAGCTACGAGCAGTACTTC. Protein sequence: CASSPTGGTGSYEQYF. The whole variable domain, filled in from reference TRBV7-3 and TRBJ2-7, reads GAGVSQTPSNKVTEKGKYVELRCDPISGHTALYWYRQSLGQGPEFLIYFQGTGAADDSGLPNDRFFAVRPEGSVSTLKIQRTERGDSAVYLCASSPTGGTGSYEQYFGPGTRLTVT.

This chain links TRBV11-3 with TRBJ2-5; no clear D gene. CDR1 SGHNT and CDR2 YENEEA come from the germline V gene. CDR3 length: 15 amino acids. The V end lost 1 base, the J end lost 0 bases, and 9 bases lay between the germline ends. The CDR3 region is CASSLGAEYQETQYF. The CDR3 DNA is TGTGCCAGCAGCTTAGGGGCAGAGTACCAAGAGACCCAGTACTTC.

This chain joins TRBV24-1 and TRBJ2-1, with 8 bases that match TRBD2. Trimming took 5 bases from V and 5 from J; bases not matched to a gene: 16. The CDR3 is 18 residues long. Germline CDR1 is KGHDR and CDR2 is SFDVKD. CDR3 region: CATSVRPAGSGGHNEQFF. The CDR3 DNA follows: TGTGCCACCAGTGTCCGCCCAGCGGGGAGCGGGGGTCACAATGAGCAGTTCTTC.

The V gene is TRBV3-1 (or the pseudogene TRBV3-2), the J gene TRBJ1-2; 8 positions match TRBD1. CDR1 LGHDT and CDR2 YNNKEL come from the germline V gene (reference sequence). This CDR3 has 14 residues. The V gene end was trimmed by 1 base and the J gene end by 2 bases; junction bases not matched to a gene: 0. CDR3 sequence (DNA): TGTGCCAGCAGCCAAGCAGGGGGCAACTATGGCTACACCTTC. Translating gives CASSQAGGNYGYTF.